This entry features one T cell receptor (beta chain) sequence. These data originate in a study of blood T cell repertoires in COVID-19. In the study overall: The cDNA or gDNA used as material had been derived from T cells, B-cell-depleted T cells, or PBMCs.

The CDR3 runs 15 residues. J gave up 5 bases and V 3 bases, and 9 bases lay outside the gene matches. Germline loops: CDR1 MNHNS, CDR2 SASEGT. The repertoire was sequenced with immunoSEQ multiplex PCR; TCRdb's copy has only in-frame clones and lacks some. The repertoire consists of tens of thousands of clones, with around 81% occurring once and the leading ten covering approximately 15%. V and J are TRBV6-1 and TRBJ2-5; TRBD2 matches 7 bases. Material: peripheral blood. The sequence was obtained from a human donor in a cohort sampled during active COVID-19. CDR3 sequence (DNA): TGTGCCAGCAGTGATGTCGGGAGGACGTGGGAGACCCAGTACTTC. This encodes CASSDVGRTWETQYF.